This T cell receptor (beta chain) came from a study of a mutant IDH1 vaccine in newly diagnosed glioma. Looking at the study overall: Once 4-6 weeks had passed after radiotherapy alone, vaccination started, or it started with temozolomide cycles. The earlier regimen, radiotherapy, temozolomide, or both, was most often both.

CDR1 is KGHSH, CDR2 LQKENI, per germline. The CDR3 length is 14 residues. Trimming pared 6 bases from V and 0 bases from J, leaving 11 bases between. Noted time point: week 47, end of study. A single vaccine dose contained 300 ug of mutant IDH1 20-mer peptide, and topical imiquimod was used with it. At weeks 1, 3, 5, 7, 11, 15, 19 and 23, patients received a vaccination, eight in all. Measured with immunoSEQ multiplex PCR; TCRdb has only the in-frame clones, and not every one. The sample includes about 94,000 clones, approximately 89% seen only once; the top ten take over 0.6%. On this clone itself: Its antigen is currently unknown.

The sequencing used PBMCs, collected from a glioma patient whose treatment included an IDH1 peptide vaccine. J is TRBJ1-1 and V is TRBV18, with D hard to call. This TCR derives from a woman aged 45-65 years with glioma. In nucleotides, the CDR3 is TGTGCCAGCTCTTCGGACGGGATGAACACTGAAGCTTTCTTT. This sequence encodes CASSSDGMNTEAFF.